Shown below are 27 T cell receptor beta chains from a single sample sequenced in a study of blood T cell repertoires in COVID-19. Using immunoSEQ multiplex PCR, the repertoire was profiled, and TCRdb retains in-frame clones only, with some absent. The sample shows some 400,000 clones, roughly four fifths of them seen only once. The sequencing sample was made of peripheral blood. The receptors derive from a human donor with acute or convalescent COVID-19. The donor label of this sample is uncertain.

V is TRBV11-2 and J is TRBJ1-2, with D possibly being TRBD1 (5 bases). Germline loops: CDR1 SGHAT, CDR2 FQNNGV. The CDR3 runs 13 residues. Deletions cut 2 bases from V and 5 bases from J, with 9 bases between. CDR3 loop: CASSLRGGYGYTF. The DNA for the CDR3 is TGTGCCAGCAGCTTAAGGGGAGGATATGGCTACACCTTC. Variable domain in full (rest from reference TRBV11-2 and TRBJ1-2): EAGVAQSPRYKIIEKRQSVAFWCNPISGHATLYWYQQILGQGPKLLIQFQNNGVVDDSQLPKDRFSAERLKGVDSTLKIQPAKLEDSAVYLCASSLRGGYGYTFGSGTRLTVV.

The V call is TRBV4-2, the J call TRBJ2-7, with TRBD2 identical over 12 bases. CDR3 length: 15 residues. Germline CDR1 is LGHNA and CDR2 is YNFKEQ. V dropped 1 base and J dropped 4; count of bases not matched to a gene: 2. The CDR3 loop is CASSQGTSGAYEQYF. CDR3 nucleotides: TGTGCCAGCAGCCAAGGGACTAGCGGGGCGTACGAGCAGTACTTC.

This chain connects TRBV25-1 to TRBJ2-5, with D perhaps matching TRBD1 (6 bases). The length of the CDR3 is 16 residues. Germline V gene sequence: CDR1 MGHDK, CDR2 SYGVNS. The germline V and J ends were trimmed by 4 bases and 5 bases, with 20 bases remaining between them. CDR3 amino acids: CASSGPRDTRLETQYF. In DNA, the CDR3 is TGTGCCAGCAGTGGACCCCGGGACACTAGATTGGAGACCCAGTACTTC.

The chain links TRBV7-2 to TRBJ2-2; perhaps TRBD2 as D (6 bases). CDR1 is SGHTA and CDR2 is FQGNSA in the germline V gene. Trimming pared 6 bases from V and 4 bases from J, leaving 12 bases between. The CDR3 sequence is 14 residues long. This CDR3 is CASRMGGSTGELFF. CDR3 DNA sequence: TGTGCCAGCAGAATGGGGGGAAGCACCGGGGAGCTGTTTTTT.

This clone was observed a single time. The chain uses TRBV3-1 (or the pseudogene TRBV3-2) and TRBJ2-7, with TRBD2 matching over 11 bases. The length of the CDR3 is 15 residues. After removal of 6 bases from V and 6 bases from J, the junction contained 10 bases not matched to a gene. Per germline, CDR1 LGHDT and CDR2 YNNKEL (reference sequence). CDR3 bases: TGTGCCAGCAGAGGTACGACTAGCGGGACGGGCGAGCAGTACTTC. Translating gives CASRGTTSGTGEQYF.

This clone has only a few counts. This chain joins TRBV27 and TRBJ1-4, with D hard to call. The CDR3 consists of 14 residues. V lost 5 bases, J lost 8 bases, and 15 bases lay in between. The germline gives CDR1 MNHEY, CDR2 SMNVEV (reference sequence). The CDR3, as DNA: TGTGCCAGCAGTCCGGCGGGGTCTGGAGAAAAACTGTTTTTT. Its protein product is CASSPAGSGEKLFF.

The chain couples TRBV12-3 or TRBV12-4 to TRBJ1-1, with D unresolved. This CDR3 is 13 amino acids long. The V end lost 6 bases, the J end lost 11 bases, and 19 bases lay between the germline ends. CDR3 region: CASSGMSRPQAFF. In DNA, the CDR3 is TGTGCCAGCAGCGGGATGAGCAGACCCCAGGCTTTCTTT.

The J gene is TRBJ2-1, the V gene TRBV14, with TRBD2 identical over 7 bases. Germline assignment: CDR1 SGHDN and CDR2 FVKESK. This CDR3 has 17 residues. Trimming at V came to 1 base and at J to 4 bases, leaving 10 bases not matched to a gene. For the CDR3, the DNA is TGTGCCAGCAGCCAAGGGGGTGGGCCTAGCGGATACAATGAGCAGTTCTTC. Its protein is CASSQGGGPSGYNEQFF.

The rearrangement joins TRBV19 to TRBJ1-1; D is uncertain. With 11 bases removed from V and 0 bases from J, the gap between germline ends came to 19 bases. This CDR3 comprises 15 residues. Germline CDR1 is LNHDA and CDR2 is SQIVND (reference sequence). CDR3: CASSWQALLNTEAFF. The CDR3, as DNA: TGTGCCTCTTCGTGGCAGGCCCTCTTGAACACTGAAGCTTTCTTT.

The V gene is TRBV7-2, the J gene TRBJ2-7; D might be TRBD2 (6 bases). V was pared by 3 bases and J by 1 base, with 16 bases between. The CDR3 has 16 amino acids. Germline CDR1 and CDR2: SGHTA and FQGNSA. The CDR3 region has the DNA TGTGCCAGCAGCTTCAACCTAGCGTATTCTTCCTACGAGCAGTACTTC. Amino acid sequence: CASSFNLAYSSYEQYF.

The chain uses TRBV7-6 and TRBJ2-2, with 8 nucleotides matching TRBD2. The germline V gene encodes CDR1 SGHVS and CDR2 FNYEAQ. Trimming at V came to 2 bases and at J to 2 bases, leaving 4 bases not matched to a gene. The CDR3 sequence is 16 residues long. In DNA, the CDR3 is TGTGCCAGCAGCTTACCGACTAGCGCTAACACCGGGGAGCTGTTTTTT. Residues: CASSLPTSANTGELFF.

V gene TRBV5-5 combines with J gene TRBJ1-2, with TRBD1 matching 8 bases. V lost 3 bases, J lost 10 bases, and 8 bases stayed unmatched. The CDR3 runs 13 residues. The germline V gene has CDR1 SGHKS and CDR2 YYEKEE (reference sequence). The CDR3 reads CASSWTGRSVYTF. The CDR3 region has the DNA TGTGCCAGCAGCTGGACAGGGAGAAGTGTCTACACCTTC.

The chain carries TRBV6-5 and TRBJ1-2, with D uncertain. CDR3 length equals 13 residues. Germline V gives CDR1 MNHEY, CDR2 SVGAGI. Trimming took 7 bases from V and 4 from J, leaving 13 bases between them. Written as DNA, the CDR3 is TGTGCCAGCACCCAATCAGTGGTCTATGGCTACACCTTC. Translation: CASTQSVVYGYTF.

This chain joins TRBV5-1 and TRBJ1-2, with 7 bases aligning to TRBD1. CDR3 size: 14 residues. Losses at the gene ends were 4 bases for V and 6 bases for J; bases not matched to a gene: 9. Germline assignment: CDR1 SGHRS and CDR2 YFSETQ. CDR3 amino acids: CASSTRTGYNGYTF. CDR3 in DNA: TGCGCCAGCAGCACCCGGACAGGTTATAATGGCTACACCTTC.

V usage is TRBV10-3 and J usage is TRBJ2-7, with 7 bases matching TRBD2. With V trimmed by 3 bases and J by 6 bases, 8 bases remained unmatched. Germline assignment: CDR1 ENHRY and CDR2 SYGVKD. The CDR3 covers 14 residues. This chain's CDR3 is CAISEHGRAGEQYF. The CDR3 DNA reads as TGTGCCATCAGTGAACATGGGAGGGCCGGCGAGCAGTACTTC.

The rearrangement uses TRBV2 and TRBJ2-1; 8 bases align to TRBD1. V shed 6 bases and J 7 bases; nucleotides not matched to a gene: 20. The CDR3 is made up of 18 amino acids. Germline lookup yields CDR1 SNHLY and CDR2 FYNNEI. The CDR3 sequence: CASRIWFQPGQERNEQFF. The CDR3 DNA reads as TGTGCCAGCAGAATATGGTTCCAGCCGGGACAGGAGAGGAATGAGCAGTTCTTC.

The rearrangement joins TRBV5-1 to TRBJ2-7; a possible D gene is TRBD2 (6 bases). CDR1 is SGHRS and CDR2 is YFSETQ in the germline V gene. V was pared by 3 bases and J by 0 bases, with 10 bases between. This CDR3 region has 14 residues. CDR3 residues: CASSWGLDSYEQYF. Written as DNA, the CDR3 is TGCGCCAGCAGCTGGGGACTGGACTCCTACGAGCAGTACTTC. The full variable domain, with the rest looked up from reference TRBV5-1 and TRBJ2-7, is KAGVTQTPRYLIKTRGQQVTLSCSPISGHRSVSWYQQTPGQGLQFLFEYFSETQRNKGNFPGRFSGRQFSNSRSEMNVSTLELGDSALYLCASSWGLDSYEQYFGPGTRLTVT.

CDR3 DNA sequence: TGTGCCAGCAGTTCGGACAGGAGGGGGAGATTTAATGAGCAGTTCTTC. Protein sequence: CASSSDRRGRFNEQFF. V and J are TRBV6-5 and TRBJ2-1, with TRBD1 as a possible D gene (7 bases). The CDR3 runs to 16 residues. Germline V gene lookup returns CDR1 MNHEY and CDR2 SVGAGI. Trimming removed 4 bases at V and 7 bases at J, with 20 bases between.

The rearrangement joins TRBV19 to TRBJ2-1; 15 nucleotides line up with TRBD2. The germline V gene encodes CDR1 LNHDA and CDR2 SQIVND (reference sequence). Trimming took 5 bases from V and 6 from J; bases not matched to a gene: 5. This CDR3 comprises 16 residues. In nucleotides, the CDR3 is TGTGCCAGTAGTCCCTTGGGACTAGCGGGAGGCAATGAGCAGTTCTTC. The encoded protein is CASSPLGLAGGNEQFF.

This rearrangement joins TRBV19 to TRBJ1-2; 7 bases are shared with TRBD1. Germline V gene sequence: CDR1 LNHDA, CDR2 SQIVND (reference sequence). The CDR3 has 15 amino acids. With 6 bases clipped from V and 2 bases from J, the junction kept 9 bases outside the gene matches. As DNA, the CDR3 is TGTGCCAGTAGCACGCAACAACAGGGGAACTATGGCTACACCTTC. Translated, it gives CASSTQQQGNYGYTF. The full variable domain, its missing parts supplied by reference TRBV19 and TRBJ1-2, is DGGITQSPKYLFRKEGQNVTLSCEQNLNHDAMYWYRQDPGQGLRLIYYSQIVNDFQKGDIAEGYSVSREKKESFPLTVTSAQKNPTAFYLCASSTQQQGNYGYTFGSGTRLTVV.

This clone was seen many times. J is TRBJ1-4 and V is TRBV4-2; D is ambiguous. The CDR3 extends over 16 amino acids. CDR1 and CDR2 (germline): LGHNA, YNFKEQ. The V end lost 0 bases, the J end lost 2 bases, and 10 bases lay between the germline ends. The CDR3 protein is CASSQDWRATNEKLFF. The CDR3 bases are TGTGCCAGCAGCCAAGATTGGAGGGCGACTAATGAAAAACTGTTTTTT.

The chain has TRBV6-5 and TRBJ2-1; D ambiguous. V lost 2 bases and J 7 bases, leaving 9 bases between the germline ends. The CDR3 is 13 amino acids. Germline V CDR1 and CDR2: MNHEY, SVGAGI. For the CDR3, the DNA is TGTGCCAGCAGTTACCTACTCTCGAATGAGCAGTTCTTC. This sequence encodes CASSYLLSNEQFF.

This clone came up a few times. The chain uses TRBV10-1 and TRBJ1-5; maybe TRBD1 (5 bases). CDR3 size: 13 residues. Trimming removed 4 bases at V and 9 bases at J, with 13 bases between. Looked up from germline, CDR1 is WNHNN and CDR2 is SYGVQD (reference sequence). DNA for the CDR3: TGCGCCAGCAGTGGGGACTACTCGGGGCCCCAGCATTTT. This encodes CASSGDYSGPQHF.

The chain recombines TRBV18 with TRBJ1-1; D call uncertain. Trimming cost V 11 bases and J 5 bases, with 12 bases left between them. Looked up from germline, CDR1 is KGHSH and CDR2 is LQKENI. This CDR3 contains 11 residues. CDR3 loop: CASFGRTEAFF. The CDR3 DNA sequence: TGTGCCTCCTTTGGGAGGACTGAAGCTTTCTTT.

This clone was observed a few times. The chain has TRBV29-1 and TRBJ2-7; D might be TRBD2 (5 bases). CDR3 length: 14 amino acids. Looked up from germline, CDR1 is SQVTM and CDR2 is ANQGSEA. The ends were cut back, 5 bases at V and 0 bases at J, with 14 bases in the middle. The CDR3 DNA is TGCAGCGTTACTATGTACGGGGACTCCTACGAGCAGTACTTC. Its translation is CSVTMYGDSYEQYF.

The chain couples TRBV18 to TRBJ1-2, with 7 bases identical to TRBD1. V gave up 2 bases and J gave up 4 bases; unmatched junction bases: 1. The CDR3 loop spans 13 amino acids. Germline assignment: CDR1 KGHSH and CDR2 LQKENI. CDR3 in DNA: TGTGCCAGCTCACCAACAGGGGTCTATGGCTACACCTTC. Amino acid sequence: CASSPTGVYGYTF. The variable domain in full, with the rest retrieved from reference TRBV18 and TRBJ1-2, is NAGVMQNPRHLVRRRGQEARLRCSPMKGHSHVYWYRQLPEEGLKFMVYLQKENIIDESGMPKERFSAEFPKEGPSILRIQQVVRGDSAAYFCASSPTGVYGYTFGSGTRLTVV.

This clone was detected only once. V and J are TRBV30 and TRBJ1-1; no firm D call. This CDR3 comprises 14 residues. V lost 4 bases to trimming and J lost 1 base, with 13 bases between them. The germline V gene has CDR1 GTSNPN and CDR2 SVGIG (reference sequence). The CDR3 is CAWIFGLKNTEAFF. The CDR3 nucleotides are TGTGCCTGGATTTTTGGGCTTAAGAACACTGAAGCTTTCTTT.